Following are 32 T cell receptor beta chains from one sample sequenced in a study of T cells in Graves' hyperthyroidism and ophthalmopathy. RNA transcripts served as the template for amplifying TCR beta CDR3 regions. Primed by the HTBI set, a first-round RT-PCR was run on the TCR CDR3. A single record per CDR3 protein comes from TCRdb applying MiXCR to the multiplex PCR reads. The sample lists 700,000 or so distinct CDR3 sequences; about a sixth were seen once. The source material was blood. All receptors derive from a young man with Graves' hyperthyroidism.

In this sample, this clonotype turned up a few times. This CDR3 reads CASSYRGHGANVLTF. CDR3 nucleotides: TGTGCCAGTTCTTACAGGGGGCACGGGGCCAACGTCCTGACTTTC. The chain links TRBV6-2 or TRBV6-3 to TRBJ2-6, with TRBD1 matching over 9 bases. The CDR3 loop spans 15 amino acids. The germline V gene encodes CDR1 MNHEY and CDR2 SVGEGT. V was pared by 9 bases and J by 4 bases, with 7 bases of the junction left unmatched.

Points on this clonotype: A junction boundary mismatches the germline segment, possibly from a read error. The V and J genes are TRBV19 and TRBJ2-7; maybe TRBD1 (5 bases). There are 15 residues in the CDR3. Germline lookup yields CDR1 LNHDA and CDR2 SQIVND (reference sequence). The CDR3 here is CASSIRGSLAYEQCF. The CDR3 coding sequence is TGTGCCAGTAGTATTAGGGGATCCCTCGCTTACGAGCAGTGCTTC.

This clonotype was counted a single time. The gene calls are TRBV6-5 and TRBJ2-1; D remains unclear. V was cut by 2 bases and J by 10 bases, with 9 bases left in between. CDR3 length: 12 amino acids. CDR1 and CDR2 from the germline V gene are MNHEY and SVGAGI. For the CDR3, the DNA is TGTGCCAGCAGTTACCGGAGTGGGGAGCAGTTCTTC. This sequence encodes CASSYRSGEQFF.

This clonotype was picked up a small number of times. The rearrangement joins TRBV30 to TRBJ2-7; TRBD1 matches at 8 bases. V was pared by 6 bases and J by 5 bases, with 6 bases of the junction left unmatched. CDR3 length: 12 amino acids. Germline CDR1 reads GTSNPN; CDR2 reads SVGIG (reference sequence). Written as DNA, the CDR3 is TGTGCCTGCGACAGGGGAGGCGACGAGCAGTACTTC. Protein product: CACDRGGDEQYF. Based on the CDR3 plus reference TRBV30 and TRBJ2-7, the full variable domain is SQTIHQWPATLVQPVGSPLSLECTVEGTSNPNLYWYRQAAGRGLQLLFYSVGIGQISSEVPQNLSASRPQDRQFILSSKKLLLSDSGFYLCACDRGGDEQYFGPGTRLTVT.

This clonotype has only a few counts. This chain links TRBV15 with TRBJ2-7; tentatively, D is TRBD2 (6 bases). The CDR3 covers 13 residues. V dropped 1 base and J dropped 7 bases, with 11 bases sitting between them. Per the germline V gene, CDR1 is LNHNV and CDR2 is YYDKDF (reference sequence). CDR3 sequence reads: CATSRGEVGEQYF. Written as DNA, the CDR3 is TGTGCCACCAGCAGAGGGGAGGTTGGGGAGCAGTACTTC.

This clonotype was recorded many times. The rearrangement links TRBV27 to TRBJ2-5; the D gene is possibly TRBD2 (5 bases). Trimming removed 3 bases at V and 4 bases at J, with 12 bases between. This CDR3 comprises 14 residues. Germline lookup yields CDR1 MNHEY and CDR2 SMNVEV (reference sequence). DNA of the CDR3: TGTGCCAGCAGTTTGGTGGGAGAGGGAGAGACCCAGTACTTC. Translation: CASSLVGEGETQYF.

There are a few counts of this clonotype. V and J are TRBV14 and TRBJ2-1; D may be TRBD2 (7 bases). Trimming cost V 3 bases and J 3 bases, with 15 bases left between them. The CDR3 spans 16 residues. CDR1 SGHDN and CDR2 FVKESK come from the germline V gene. The CDR3 sequence is CASSHLGGGSYNEQFF. Here the CDR3 DNA reads TGTGCCAGCAGCCACCTTGGGGGGGGCAGCTACAATGAGCAGTTCTTC. Variable domain in full (rest from reference TRBV14 and TRBJ2-1): EAGVTQFPSHSVIEKGQTVTLRCDPISGHDNLYWYRRVMGKEIKFLLHFVKESKQDESGMPNNRFLAERTGGTYSTLKVQPAELEDSGVYFCASSHLGGGSYNEQFFGPGTRLTVL.

This clonotype occurred many times. This chain connects TRBV2 to TRBJ2-1, with a weak D call TRBD2 (6 bases). The germline V gene encodes CDR1 SNHLY and CDR2 FYNNEI. This CDR3 region has 13 residues. With 5 bases removed from V and 9 bases from J, the gap between germline ends came to 14 bases. CDR3 nucleotides: TGTGCCAGCAGTCGGGACTCAGCGAGTGAGCAGTTCTTC. This codes for CASSRDSASEQFF.

This chain links TRBV6-2 or TRBV6-3 with TRBJ2-3, with 8 bases that match TRBD2. Per the germline V gene, CDR1 is MNHEY and CDR2 is SVGEGT. V dropped 5 bases and J dropped 1; count of bases not matched to a gene: 5. This CDR3 is 15 amino acids long. CDR3 sequence (DNA): TGTGCCAGCAGTCCAGCGGGAGATGGCACAGATACGCAGTATTTT. Its protein is CASSPAGDGTDTQYF.

This clonotype turned up a few times. The chain couples TRBV19 to TRBJ2-4; TRBD2 might be the D (5 bases). The CDR3 has 12 amino acids. V was cut by 8 bases and J by 8 bases, with 13 bases left in between. Germline V gene lookup returns CDR1 LNHDA and CDR2 SQIVND (reference sequence). The CDR3 DNA sequence: TGTGCCAGTCGGCCGGCGGGCGACATTCAGTACTTC. Its protein is CASRPAGDIQYF.

The gene calls are TRBV27 and TRBJ2-1; D may be TRBD1 (6 bases). V was pared by 4 bases and J by 2 bases, with 15 bases between. Germline V gene data show CDR1 as MNHEY and CDR2 as SMNVEV (reference sequence). This CDR3 is built from 16 residues. The DNA for the CDR3 is TGTGCCAGCAGTTGGGAAGACAGGCAGCCCTACAATGAGCAGTTCTTC. This gives the protein CASSWEDRQPYNEQFF.

The chain couples TRBV4-2 to TRBJ2-3, with D unresolved. The V and J ends lost 4 bases and 5 bases respectively, with 13 bases between them. CDR1 is LGHNA and CDR2 is YNFKEQ in the germline V gene. The CDR3 is made up of 14 amino acids. Here the CDR3 reads CASSRKRSGDTQYF. CDR3 DNA: TGTGCCAGCAGCCGGAAACGATCGGGAGATACGCAGTATTTT.

The chain employs TRBV15 and TRBJ2-7; no clear D. Germline CDR1 and CDR2: LNHNV and YYDKDF (reference sequence). The CDR3 has 16 amino acids. V lost 1 base, J lost 7 bases, and 20 bases lay in between. In nucleotides, the CDR3 is TGTGCCACCAGCAGAGGGCAGGCAGACCTCTTGGGTGAGCAGTACTTC. Amino acids: CATSRGQADLLGEQYF. Combining the CDR3 with reference TRBV15 and TRBJ2-7 gives the whole variable domain DAMVIQNPRYQVTQFGKPVTLSCSQTLNHNVMYWYQQKSSQAPKLLFHYYDKDFNNEADTPDNFQSRRPNTSFCFLDIRSPGLGDTAMYLCATSRGQADLLGEQYFGPGTRLTVT.

This clonotype was counted only a few times. The chain joins TRBV30 to TRBJ2-7; 12 bases are a match to TRBD2. The length of the CDR3 is 16 residues. Trimming at V came to 0 bases and at J to 3 bases, leaving 6 bases not matched to a gene. Germline CDR1 reads GTSNPN; CDR2 reads SVGIG (reference sequence). The CDR3 DNA is TGTGCCTGGAGTGTACTTCTAGCGGGAGGGGTCTACGAGCAGTACTTC. Translating gives CAWSVLLAGGVYEQYF.

CDR3 loop: CASRESGGSYNEQFF. DNA for the CDR3: TGTGCCAGCAGGGAATCAGGGGGCTCCTACAATGAGCAGTTCTTC. V gene TRBV6-1 combines with J gene TRBJ2-1, with 7 bases matching TRBD1. Germline CDR1 and CDR2: MNHNS and SASEGT. V dropped 6 bases and J dropped 0; count of bases not matched to a gene: 5. The CDR3 covers 15 residues.

This clonotype was seen a handful of times. The rearrangement joins TRBV28 to TRBJ2-2; TRBD1 agrees at 7 bases. V was clipped by 7 bases and J by 1 base; unmatched bases: 6. Germline V CDR1 and CDR2: MDHEN, SYDVKM. The CDR3 covers 15 residues. CDR3 sequence reads: CASTKTGKNTGELFF. DNA for the CDR3: TGTGCCAGCACCAAGACAGGGAAGAACACCGGGGAGCTGTTTTTT.

The gene calls are TRBV6-1 and TRBJ2-3; 10 bases align to TRBD1. Germline CDR1 is MNHNS and CDR2 is SASEGT. V shed 6 bases, J shed 7 bases, and the junction held 10 bases outside the gene matches. The CDR3 totals 15 residues. The CDR3 is CASRSAGQGLNTQYF. The DNA of the CDR3 is TGTGCCAGCAGATCCGCGGGACAGGGGTTAAATACGCAGTATTTT.

This clonotype showed up many times. The rearrangement links TRBV14 to TRBJ2-3; D is unclear. Germline-derived CDR1 and CDR2 are SGHDN and FVKESK. This CDR3 contains 12 residues. Trimming cost V 2 bases and J 4 bases, with 4 bases left between them. As DNA, the CDR3 is TGTGCCAGCAGCCAATCGTCAGATACGCAGTATTTT. Translated, it gives CASSQSSDTQYF.

Concerning this clonotype itself: A much larger clone is a single base away; this may be a read error. The chain is built from TRBV28 and TRBJ2-3, with D possibly TRBD2 on 6 matching bases. There are 16 residues in the CDR3. Germline lookup yields CDR1 MDHEN and CDR2 SYDVKM. As DNA, the CDR3 is TGTGCCAGCAGTTTAATCGGATGGGAGGACACAGATACGCGGTATTTT. It translates to CASSLIGWEDTDTRYF.

For this clonotype: One end of the junction fails to match germline, which may point to a read error. The V and J genes are TRBV7-6 and TRBJ2-1; TRBD2 aligns across 10 bases. Germline V CDR1 and CDR2: SGHVS, FNYEAQ. The CDR3 length is 17 residues. CDR3 nucleotide sequence: TGTGCCAGCAGCTCTACCTCTAGCGGGAGTCCTCACAATGGGCAGTTCTTC. This translates into CASSSTSSGSPHNGQFF.

This clonotype was detected ten times or more. The rearrangement uses TRBV11-2 and TRBJ2-2, with D maybe TRBD2 (5 bases). The CDR3 covers 16 residues. Germline V CDR1 and CDR2: SGHAT, FQNNGV. The V gene lost 6 bases and the J gene lost 0 bases, with 14 bases spanning the gap. The DNA of the CDR3 is TGTGCCAGCAGGTCTATAGCGAGAACGAACACCGGGGAGCTGTTTTTT. It yields the protein CASRSIARTNTGELFF.

This clonotype was found many times. The genes are TRBV12-3 or TRBV12-4 and TRBJ2-2; a possible D gene is TRBD1 (5 bases). Trimming removed 4 bases at V and 8 bases at J, with 11 bases between. This CDR3 is 13 amino acids long. CDR3 protein: CASSSREHGELFF. For the CDR3, the DNA is TGTGCCAGCAGTTCCAGGGAACATGGGGAGCTGTTTTTT.

The gene calls are TRBV5-5 and TRBJ2-7, with 9 bases lining up with TRBD2. The CDR3 consists of 15 residues. With V trimmed by 2 bases and J by 3 bases, 6 bases remained unmatched. Germline CDR1 SGHKS, CDR2 YYEKEE (reference sequence). This CDR3 reads CASSLVLAGFYEQYF. The CDR3 DNA sequence: TGTGCCAGCAGCTTAGTGCTAGCGGGGTTCTACGAGCAGTACTTC.

This clonotype was recorded many times. The chain links TRBV30 to TRBJ1-4, with D perhaps matching TRBD1 (6 bases). The CDR3 runs 15 residues. CDR1 is GTSNPN and CDR2 is SVGIG in the germline V gene (reference sequence). V lost 0 bases and J lost 8, with 16 bases in between. The CDR3 is CAWSVIGGLREKLFF. In DNA form, the CDR3 reads TGTGCCTGGAGTGTGATCGGGGGGCTTCGGGAAAAACTGTTTTTT. The whole variable domain, remainder taken from reference TRBV30 and TRBJ1-4, is SQTIHQWPATLVQPVGSPLSLECTVEGTSNPNLYWYRQAAGRGLQLLFYSVGIGQISSEVPQNLSASRPQDRQFILSSKKLLLSDSGFYLCAWSVIGGLREKLFFGSGTQLSVL.

The CDR3 DNA sequence: TGTGCCAGCAGCACGCGGGGAAACACAGATACGCAGTATTTT. Its protein is CASSTRGNTDTQYF. The rearrangement links TRBV6-1 to TRBJ2-3; tentatively, D is TRBD2 (6 bases). The CDR3 length is 14 residues. Trimming removed 6 bases at V and 2 bases at J, with 12 bases between. CDR1 is MNHNS, CDR2 SASEGT, per germline.

The genes are TRBV30 and TRBJ1-1; 7 bases fit TRBD1. The CDR3 is 13 residues long. V trimming: 8 bases; J trimming: 0 bases; junction bases outside the gene matches: 6. Germline lookup yields CDR1 GTSNPN and CDR2 SVGIG (reference sequence). The chain's CDR3 is CARTGDLNTEAFF. The DNA of the CDR3 is TGTGCCCGCACAGGGGACCTGAACACTGAAGCTTTCTTT.

This clonotype was observed a handful of times. The rearrangement uses TRBV20-1 and TRBJ2-3, with 7 bases identical to TRBD1. The CDR3 consists of 16 residues. In germline, CDR1 is DFQATT, CDR2 SNEGSKA (reference sequence). Unmatched junction bases numbered 12, after V lost 6 bases and J lost 0 bases. The CDR3 loop is CSAGLIDRASTDTQYF. The CDR3 DNA reads as TGCAGTGCCGGCCTGATAGACAGGGCTAGCACAGATACGCAGTATTTT.

Here the CDR3 DNA reads TGTGCCAGTAGTACGGGACCGCGGGTGGAGACCCAGTACTTC. Residues: CASSTGPRVETQYF. V usage is TRBV19 and J usage is TRBJ2-5, with D possibly called TRBD1 or TRBD2 (5 bases each). This CDR3 region has 14 residues. V was pared by 4 bases and J by 5 bases, with 14 bases between. CDR1 is LNHDA, CDR2 SQIVND, per germline (reference sequence).

J is TRBJ2-7 and V is TRBV29-1; 10 bases match TRBD2. The V segment lost 7 bases and the J segment 4 bases; nucleotides outside the gene matches: 13. Germline V gives CDR1 SQVTM, CDR2 ANQGSEA. CDR3 length equals 15 residues. CDR3: CSAGGASGSSYEQYF. In DNA, the CDR3 is TGCAGCGCTGGGGGGGCTAGCGGGAGTTCGTACGAGCAGTACTTC.

The rearrangement links TRBV7-8 to TRBJ2-5, with a weak D call TRBD1 (5 bases). Germline assignment: CDR1 SGHVS and CDR2 FQNEAQ. The V gene lost 5 bases and the J gene lost 2 bases, with 12 bases spanning the gap. The CDR3 loop spans 14 amino acids. DNA of the CDR3: TGTGCCAGCAGCGATCCGACAGAGCAAGAGACCCAGTACTTC. It translates to CASSDPTEQETQYF.

The chain has TRBV19 and TRBJ2-5, with D perhaps TRBD1 or TRBD2 (5 bases each). The CDR3 spans 15 residues. Trimming removed 6 bases at V and 5 bases at J, with 19 bases between. The germline gives CDR1 LNHDA, CDR2 SQIVND (reference sequence). CDR3 amino acids: CASSYSPGTSETQYF. CDR3 coding DNA: TGTGCCAGTAGCTACTCTCCCGGGACGTCGGAGACCCAGTACTTC. Full variable domain (missing parts from reference TRBV19 and TRBJ2-5): DGGITQSPKYLFRKEGQNVTLSCEQNLNHDAMYWYRQDPGQGLRLIYYSQIVNDFQKGDIAEGYSVSREKKESFPLTVTSAQKNPTAFYLCASSYSPGTSETQYFGPGTRLLVL.

This clonotype was counted ten times or more. The rearrangement uses TRBV20-1 and TRBJ2-1; D gene unclear. The CDR3 consists of 12 residues. CDR1 and CDR2 (germline): DFQATT, SNEGSKA (reference sequence). Trimming left V 0 bases short and J 7 bases short, with 7 bases between. The CDR3 is CSARDAGNEQFF. The CDR3 DNA sequence: TGCAGTGCTAGAGATGCCGGGAATGAGCAGTTCTTC.